Shown below are 13 T cell receptor beta chains from a single sample sequenced in a study of PD-1 blockade in classical Hodgkin lymphoma. This sample's time point: cycle 4 day 1 (C4D1), after 6 weeks of nivolumab. With no exception, relapse followed autologous stem cell transplantation in all patients, and brentuximab vedotin exposure varied. The authors purified CD4+ T cells from thawed PBMCs by magnetic negative selection. Method: immunoSEQ multiplex PCR; TCRdb's copy keeps in-frame clones and lacks some. The table has roughly 30,000 clones, under 90% seen once. The source was CD4+ T cells from blood, collected before the fourth cycle of nivolumab. These receptor sequences come from a human donor with classical Hodgkin lymphoma.

The chain joins TRBV30 to TRBJ1-1, with no clear D. With 2 bases removed from V and 3 bases from J, the gap between germline ends came to 13 bases. This CDR3 contains 14 residues. Germline-derived CDR1 and CDR2 are GTSNPN and SVGIG (reference sequence). CDR3 in DNA: TGTGCCTGGAGTTTAGGAAGGAAGGACACTGAAGCTTTCTTT. Encoded protein: CAWSLGRKDTEAFF. Looking up the rest from reference TRBV30 and TRBJ1-1 gives the full variable domain: SQTIHQWPATLVQPVGSPLSLECTVEGTSNPNLYWYRQAAGRGLQLLFYSVGIGQISSEVPQNLSASRPQDRQFILSSKKLLLSDSGFYLCAWSLGRKDTEAFFGQGTRLTVV.

This sequence joins TRBV6-5 and TRBJ2-1; 8 positions match TRBD1. V dropped 5 bases and J dropped 7; count of bases not matched to a gene: 1. Per germline, CDR1 MNHEY and CDR2 SVGAGI. The CDR3 contains 12 residues. The CDR3 loop reads CASSRQGNEQFF. CDR3 bases: TGTGCCAGCAGTAGACAGGGGAATGAGCAGTTCTTC.

The chain links TRBV18 to TRBJ2-5; possible D gene TRBD2, 6 bases. CDR1 and CDR2 (germline): KGHSH, LQKENI. V lost 2 bases and J 5 bases, leaving 9 bases between the germline ends. The CDR3 sequence is 13 residues long. CDR3 sequence: CASSPAAGETQYF. The DNA for the CDR3 is TGTGCCAGCTCACCAGCCGCGGGGGAGACCCAGTACTTC.

The chain employs TRBV5-8 and TRBJ1-5; no clear D. Germline assignment: CDR1 SGHTS and CDR2 YDEGEE. There are 17 residues in the CDR3. Between the trimmed V and J ends, which lost 4 bases and 1 base, there was a span of 18 bases. The CDR3 is CASSTVWRTRSNQPQHF. In nucleotides, the CDR3 is TGTGCCAGCAGCACCGTTTGGAGGACCAGGAGCAATCAGCCCCAGCATTTT.

The rearrangement links TRBV30 to TRBJ2-6; the match to TRBD1 covers 7 bases. Germline CDR1 GTSNPN, CDR2 SVGIG (reference sequence). The CDR3 spans 17 residues. V shed 8 bases and J 0 bases; nucleotides not matched to a gene: 13. The CDR3 nucleotides are TGTGCCGTACACCGGGACAGAGACTTCTCTGGGGCCAACGTCCTGACTTTC. Its translation is CAVHRDRDFSGANVLTF.

This chain connects TRBV28 to TRBJ2-1, with 10 nucleotides matching TRBD2. Germline V gives CDR1 MDHEN, CDR2 SYDVKM. The ends lost 6 bases at V and 4 bases at J; junction bases unmatched: 3. The CDR3 is 14 amino acids. CDR3 in amino acids: CASSRAGGYNEQFF. The CDR3 nucleotides read TGTGCCAGCAGCCGAGCGGGGGGGTACAATGAGCAGTTCTTC.

The chain recombines TRBV28 with TRBJ1-4; D is ambiguous. The CDR3 consists of 17 residues. With 3 bases removed from V and 3 bases from J, the gap between germline ends came to 17 bases. Per germline, CDR1 MDHEN and CDR2 SYDVKM. The CDR3 here is CASSFPLGDWANEKLFF. The CDR3 DNA follows: TGTGCCAGCAGTTTCCCTCTTGGTGACTGGGCTAATGAAAAACTGTTTTTT.

Worth noting for this clone: Other DNA sequences in this specimen translate into the identical CDR3. This sequence joins TRBV10-1 and TRBJ2-7; the match to TRBD2 covers 7 bases. The J segment lost 2 bases and the V segment lost 0 bases, leaving 1 base of the junction unmatched. The CDR3 runs to 14 residues. Germline V CDR1 and CDR2: WNHNN, SYGVQD (reference sequence). DNA for the CDR3: TGCGCCAGCAGTGAGTCGGGAGGGCCCTACGAGCAGTACTTC. It codes for CASSESGGPYEQYF.

The chain is built from TRBV30 and TRBJ1-1; the D gene is possibly TRBD1 (5 bases). Trimming removed 3 bases from V and 5 bases from J, with 19 bases in between. The germline V gene has CDR1 GTSNPN and CDR2 SVGIG (reference sequence). The CDR3 sequence is 15 residues long. This CDR3 is CAWSALEWGRTEAFF. CDR3 bases: TGTGCCTGGAGCGCTCTGGAGTGGGGGAGGACTGAAGCTTTCTTT.

This chain links TRBV11-2 with TRBJ2-6; D possibly matches TRBD1 or TRBD2 (5 bases each). Trimming cost V 5 bases and J 0 bases, with 17 bases left between them. This CDR3 is 18 amino acids long. Germline V CDR1 and CDR2: SGHAT, FQNNGV. DNA of the CDR3: TGTGCCAGCAGCCGGGGCCGCGGTGGGATCTCTGGGGCCAACGTCCTGACTTTC. This translates into CASSRGRGGISGANVLTF.

A word on this clone: The CDR3 carries no conserved terminal phenylalanine or tryptophan, so it likely arises from a read error. The chain employs TRBV5-1 and TRBJ1-6; possible D gene TRBD1, 6 bases. Germline CDR1 reads SGHRS; CDR2 reads YFSETQ. V was pared by 4 bases and J by 7 bases, with 12 bases between. CDR3 length: 14 amino acids. The CDR3 is CASSKDSGNSPLHL. The CDR3 DNA is TGCGCCAGCAGCAAGGACAGCGGCAATTCACCCCTCCACCTT.

The chain links TRBV5-1 to TRBJ2-2, with D unclear. Germline CDR1 and CDR2: SGHRS and YFSETQ. The CDR3 has 15 residues. Trimming shortened V by 0 bases and J by 0 bases, and 6 bases separated the two germline ends. The CDR3 DNA follows: TGCGCCAGCAGCTTGGGACTCGCGAACACCGGGGAGCTGTTTTTT. As protein: CASSLGLANTGELFF.

Only a few counts were recorded for this clone. The J gene is TRBJ1-1, the V gene TRBV21-1; the listed D gene, TRBD1, was not tested against the DNA. TRBV21-1 is reported as a pseudogene. This CDR3 spans 16 amino acids. CDR3 region: CASSNIPGLMNTEAFF. Written as DNA, the CDR3 is TGTGCCAGCAGCAATATTCCAGGGCTCATGAACACTGAAGCTTTCTTT.